Given below is one TCR beta chain in context. Its cognate antigen has yet to be identified. No qualities accompany the bases; no much larger clone lies one base away. The data derive from a study of blood T cells in healthy people across ages (dated by TCRdb to between 2015 and 2017). Regarding the complete study: In model experiments, template switching captured roughly one uniquely barcoded TCR beta cDNA molecule for every two T cells. To track age-related changes in TCR beta repertoire diversity, the study relied on deep sequencing normalized with unique cDNA molecular identifiers. The donors were split into four age groups: young (average around 15 years), middle-aged (about 40), aged (over 55) and long-lived (roughly 77). To avoid experimental bias, donors of different ages were distributed randomly across sequencing lanes. For two donors (one aged 18 to 30 and one aged 80 or older), the study analyzed two additional independent replicas of 1 million unique cDNA reads from the same blood draw.

Donors were about 36 systemically healthy Caucasian individuals from Russia aged roughly 6 to 90 years. Approximately 10 milliliters of peripheral blood were collected from each donor into EDTA-treated Vacutainer tubes. Ficoll-Paque density-gradient centrifugation was used to isolate PBMCs, with at least 6.5 million per sample. Total RNA, at least 6 micrograms per sample, was extracted from PBMCs with Trizol reagent. Naive CD45RAhigh/CD27high T cell percentages were measured by flow cytometry on a PBMC aliquot from every donor. Study-wide findings and limitations: Estimates of total diversity based on one million sequenced T cells were regarded as lower bounds and as underestimates. The CMV infection status of donors was not known, potentially confounding age-related changes in expanded clonotypes. As age increased, observed TCR beta diversity per million T cells dropped in a roughly linear way, and a significant reduction was already evident by age about 40. Compared with the aged group, the long-lived group had more naive CD4+ T cells, fewer expanded clones and increased TCR diversity, suggesting age selection. Because profiling used bulk unsorted PBMCs, naive and antigen-experienced compartments could not be compared conclusively. Observed TCR beta diversity correlated strongly with the percentage of naive T cells measured by flow cytometry.

The CDR3 covers 17 residues, taking in both the cysteine and the phenylalanine. Only the CDR3 portion is preserved as DNA: 51 bases, with reading frame beginning at the first base. V loses 2 bases at its end and J loses 8 bases; junction bases beyond the gene matches: 11. CDR1 and CDR2 are read off the germline V gene (reference sequence) as SEHNR and FQNEAQ. The library came from 5' RACE. The data were produced on an Illumina HiSeq 2500. The second PCR ran for roughly 7 to 12 cycles and used a J-beta primer mix along with a sample-barcoded 5' primer. A unique molecular identifier was introduced onto each TCR beta cDNA molecule by a template-switch 5' adaptor carrying 12 random nucleotides. Each sample yielded at least 2.5 million CDR3-containing paired-end reads. First-strand cDNA synthesis was performed from all RNA using the Mint cDNA synthesis kit, with priming by a TRBC-specific oligonucleotide. Following uracil-DNA glycosylase treatment, all cDNA underwent a first 18-cycle PCR with the universal primers M1SS and BC2_uni_R. The paper's processing steps were these. Normalization of each sample was performed by random selection of 1 million high-quality reads, each carrying a distinct molecular identifier. Instead of being binned into consensus sequences, reads that shared molecular identifiers were thrown out. MiTCR, set to a Q25 quality threshold and the strictest error-elimination algorithm, was used for CDR3 identification, clonotype clustering and error correction. Lower-bound total TCR beta diversity was estimated with a nonparametric unseen species model using Euler transformation. The public sequencing data were trimmed at Q25 with fastp and processed into clonotypes with MiXCR by TCRdb, which kept only in-frame beta chains. Each entry merges the rows of one CDR3 protein and shows their most common DNA and genes. None of the V and J calls come from the authors' own analysis; TCRdb made them. The sample table holds approximately 1.5 million distinct CDR3 sequences, of which roughly 30% were seen once. The ten largest clones capture approximately 11% of the sample.

This sequence was found in a woman in her twenties or thirties in good health. Sequenced input: blood. The rearranged chain carries TRBV7-9 and TRBJ2-1, with 11 junctional bases fitting TRBD1. In nucleotides, the sequence is TGTGCCAGCAGCTTAAGTTCCGGGACAGGGGGTTGGGATGAGCAGTTCTTC. This translates into CASSLSSGTGGWDEQFF.